The 18 T cell receptor beta chains in this list originate from one sample, sequenced in a study of blood T cell repertoires in COVID-19. Here immunoSEQ multiplex PCR was the method, and the copy in TCRdb shows in-frame clones only, minus some. The sample has roughly 250,000 clones; roughly three quarters are singletons. The sequenced sample consisted of peripheral blood. The receptors were gathered from a woman between 40 and 55 years old with active or convalescent COVID-19.

The chain couples TRBV30 to TRBJ2-1, with D hard to call. The V end was cut by 0 bases, the J end by 7 bases, with 10 bases between. This CDR3 has 13 residues. Per the germline V gene, CDR1 is GTSNPN and CDR2 is SVGIG (reference sequence). The CDR3 coding sequence is TGTGCCTGGAGTGTAAACAGTGGGAATGAGCAGTTCTTC. This sequence encodes CAWSVNSGNEQFF.

This sequence joins TRBV5-1 and TRBJ1-1, with TRBD1 matching 8 bases. The germline V gene has CDR1 SGHRS and CDR2 YFSETQ. This CDR3 is 18 amino acids long. V gave up 4 bases and J gave up 1 base; unmatched junction bases: 15. CDR3 nucleotides: TGCGCCAGCAGCCGGGACAGGAACCCGAGTACAACGAACACTGAAGCTTTCTTT. Protein: CASSRDRNPSTTNTEAFF.

This chain joins TRBV21-1 and TRBJ1-2. TRBV21-1 is a documented pseudogene. This CDR3 region has 13 residues. The CDR3 here is CASSYRFTYGYTF. CDR3 nucleotide sequence: TGTGCCAGCAGCTACCGGTTCACTTATGGCTACACCTTC.

The V gene is TRBV10-1, the J gene TRBJ2-3, with TRBD1 as a possible D gene (6 bases). Germline V lookup: CDR1 WNHNN, CDR2 SYGVQD (reference sequence). V lost 0 bases and J 7 bases, leaving 20 bases between the germline ends. CDR3 length: 17 amino acids. The CDR3 sequence is CASSESDLRDIINTQYF. The CDR3, as DNA: TGCGCCAGCAGTGAGTCAGACTTAAGGGACATAATTAATACGCAGTATTTT.

The genes are TRBV20-1 and TRBJ2-5, with 13 bases lining up with TRBD2. The CDR3 has 16 residues. Germline CDR1 DFQATT, CDR2 SNEGSKA (reference sequence). The J segment lost 2 bases and the V segment lost 3 bases, leaving 6 bases of the junction unmatched. This CDR3 is CSASLPGLAGQETQYF. The DNA of the CDR3 is TGCAGTGCTAGTTTACCGGGACTAGCGGGGCAAGAGACCCAGTACTTC.

In regard to this clone: At one boundary the junction diverges from the germline segment, which might be a read error. The chain recombines TRBV15 with TRBJ2-1, with 13 bases lining up with TRBD2. Germline V gives CDR1 LNHNV, CDR2 YYDKDF (reference sequence). The CDR3 extends over 16 amino acids. CDR3 in DNA: TGTGCCACCAGCAGTACTAGCGGGGGGGCCTATAATGAGCAGTTCTTC. Translating gives CATSSTSGGAYNEQFF.

The rearrangement uses TRBV4-2 and TRBJ2-6, with TRBD1 matching over 7 bases. CDR1 and CDR2 from the germline V gene are LGHNA and YNFKEQ. The CDR3 loop spans 18 amino acids. V lost 5 bases to trimming and J lost 1 base; unmatched junction nucleotides: 11. CDR3 DNA sequence: TGTGCCAGCAGCACCTCCGGGACAGAGAATTCTGGGGCCAACGTCCTGACTTTC. This codes for CASSTSGTENSGANVLTF.

This chain joins TRBV3-1 (or the pseudogene TRBV3-2) and TRBJ1-3; the D is unclear. CDR1 is LGHDT, CDR2 YNNKEL, per germline (reference sequence). The CDR3 totals 14 residues. The V gene lost 1 base and the J gene lost 7 bases, with 11 bases spanning the gap. The CDR3 region has the DNA TGTGCCAGCAGCCAAGCCTCAGGAGGCAACACCATATATTTT. Translating gives CASSQASGGNTIYF.

This clone was picked up a small number of times. The CDR3 here is CASSSTLGGTEAFF. CDR3 DNA: TGTGCCAGCAGCTCGACCCTCGGCGGGACTGAAGCTTTCTTT. This chain uses TRBV7-9 with TRBJ1-1, with unresolved D. Germline CDR1 SEHNR, CDR2 FQNEAQ (reference sequence). V was shortened by 4 bases and J by 5 bases, with 14 bases between the two germline ends. This CDR3 comprises 14 residues.

J is TRBJ1-5 and V is TRBV21-1; the D segment call TRBD1 is taken from the table without a DNA check. TRBV21-1 is listed as a pseudogene. The CDR3 length is 17 residues. CDR3 region: CASSIPEGAGAYQPQHF. Written as DNA, the CDR3 is TGTGCCAGCAGCATCCCTGAGGGGGCAGGGGCCTATCAGCCCCAGCATTTT.

The rearrangement uses TRBV4-2 and TRBJ1-3; no firm D call. The CDR3 has 17 residues. Per the germline V gene, CDR1 is LGHNA and CDR2 is YNFKEQ. Trimming took 4 bases from V and 0 from J, leaving 16 bases between them. CDR3 loop: CASSRDLAGSSGNTIYF. For the CDR3, the DNA is TGTGCCAGCAGCCGAGACCTAGCCGGTTCCTCTGGAAACACCATATATTTT.

This clone is a singleton in its sample. The chain recombines TRBV14 with TRBJ2-1; 8 bases are shared with TRBD1. The ends lost 5 bases at V and 2 bases at J; junction bases unmatched: 8. This CDR3 contains 16 residues. Germline CDR1 SGHDN, CDR2 FVKESK. Written as DNA, the CDR3 is TGTGCCAGCAGCAAGTACTTACAGGGGGCCTACAATGAGCAGTTCTTC. Residues: CASSKYLQGAYNEQFF.

The chain has TRBV2 and TRBJ1-5; a weak D match, TRBD1 (6 bases). The CDR3 is 14 residues long. Trimming pared 8 bases from V and 2 bases from J, leaving 13 bases between. Germline values: CDR1 SNHLY, CDR2 FYNNEI. The CDR3 is CASGAGAGNQPQHF. The CDR3 DNA reads TGTGCCAGCGGGGCAGGGGCGGGCAATCAGCCCCAGCATTTT.

This clone was counted at least ten times. This chain joins TRBV11-2 and TRBJ1-3; 7 positions match TRBD1. The CDR3 contains 13 residues. Looked up from germline, CDR1 is SGHAT and CDR2 is FQNNGV. V was pared by 6 bases and J by 4 bases, with 3 bases of the junction left unmatched. In DNA, the CDR3 is TGTGCCAGCAGACGGGACAGCGGAAACACCATATATTTT. Protein: CASRRDSGNTIYF.

The V gene is TRBV11-2, the J gene TRBJ1-6, with unresolved D. The CDR3 has 14 residues. V was clipped by 3 bases and J by 10 bases, with 13 bases between them. CDR1 and CDR2 from the germline V gene are SGHAT and FQNNGV. This CDR3 reads CASSFGRSGSPLHF. The DNA for the CDR3 is TGTGCCAGCAGCTTTGGCAGGTCCGGCTCACCCCTCCACTTT.

This rearrangement joins TRBV28 to TRBJ1-5, with 8 bases aligning to TRBD1. V was pared by 6 bases and J by 3 bases, with 7 bases of the junction left unmatched. This CDR3 is 15 amino acids long. Germline V gene lookup returns CDR1 MDHEN and CDR2 SYDVKM. CDR3: CASRSGQGYNQPQHF. The CDR3 coding sequence is TGTGCCAGCAGATCCGGACAGGGTTACAATCAGCCCCAGCATTTT. Full variable domain (outside the CDR3, taken from reference TRBV28 and TRBJ1-5): DVKVTQSSRYLVKRTGEKVFLECVQDMDHENMFWYRQDPGLGLRLIYFSYDVKMKEKGDIPEGYSVSREKKERFSLILESASTNQTSMYLCASRSGQGYNQPQHFGDGTRLSIL.

The chain has TRBV7-3 and TRBJ1-1; D uncertain. This CDR3 has 14 residues. The V end was cut by 2 bases, the J end by 8 bases, with 15 bases between. Looked up from germline, CDR1 is SGHTA and CDR2 is FQGTGA. In DNA form, the CDR3 reads TGTGCCAGCAGCTTACGAGGTCAGAAAAACGAAGCTTTCTTT. Its translation is CASSLRGQKNEAFF.

Of note for this clone: The junction differs from germline at one of its ends, possibly a read error. V is TRBV3-1 (or the pseudogene TRBV3-2) and J is TRBJ2-3, with 10 bases identical to TRBD2. CDR3 length: 15 amino acids. Germline CDR1 is LGHDT and CDR2 is YNNKEL (reference sequence). This chain's CDR3 is CASSQDPASGGQGVF. In DNA, the CDR3 is TGTGCCAGCAGCCAAGATCCCGCTAGCGGGGGCCAAGGGGTTTTT.